This T cell receptor (beta chain) stems from a study of spatial heterogeneity in lung cancer. In the study overall: Fewer alpha-chain than beta-chain sequences were consistently detected.

Turning to this clonotype: Its antigen remains unidentified.

General observations from the study: The appearance of ubiquitous expanded tumor TCRs in blood was greater at resection than follow-up.

Every TCR cDNA molecule bore its own unique molecular identifier. MiXCR, applied by TCRdb to the 5' RACE reads, yields one record per CDR3 protein. The data show fewer than 25,000 distinct CDR3 sequences, over 7.5% seen once. Time point here: blood at routine non-recurrence follow-up after resection. Unsorted samples of tumor, nontumor lung or frozen PBMC had their whole RNA sequenced. The CDR3 loop spans 15 amino acids. V lost 4 bases and J 5 bases, leaving 17 bases between the germline ends. CDR1 is LNHDA and CDR2 is SQIVND in the germline V gene (reference sequence). The chain uses TRBV19 and TRBJ2-5; perhaps D is TRBD1 or TRBD2 (5 bases each). Specimen: PBMCs, collected at follow-up. This receptor was identified in a male donor with early-stage non-small cell lung cancer. The CDR3 here is CASSTRQTPGETQYF. For the CDR3, the DNA is TGTGCCAGTAGTACGCGACAGACCCCGGGGGAGACCCAGTACTTC.